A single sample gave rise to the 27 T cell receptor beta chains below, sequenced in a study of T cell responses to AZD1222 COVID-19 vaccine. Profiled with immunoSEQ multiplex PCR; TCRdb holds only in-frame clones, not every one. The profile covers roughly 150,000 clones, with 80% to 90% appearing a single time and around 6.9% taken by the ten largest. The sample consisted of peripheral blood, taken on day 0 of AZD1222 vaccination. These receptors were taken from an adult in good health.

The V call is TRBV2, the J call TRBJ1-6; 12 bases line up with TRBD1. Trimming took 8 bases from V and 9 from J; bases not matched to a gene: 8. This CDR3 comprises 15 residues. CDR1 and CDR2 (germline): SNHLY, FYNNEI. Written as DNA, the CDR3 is TGTGCCAGCGGGGGACAGGGGGCCAACCTTTCACCCCTCCACTTT. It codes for CASGGQGANLSPLHF.

The chain's CDR3 is CASSPPTGEAEAFF. The CDR3 coding sequence is TGTGCCAGCAGCCCCCCGACAGGGGAAGCTGAAGCTTTCTTT. J is TRBJ1-1 and V is TRBV7-2; 8 bases map to TRBD1. J was trimmed by 6 bases and V by 5 bases; bases with no gene match: 8. CDR1 SGHTA and CDR2 FQGNSA come from the germline V gene. The CDR3 contains 14 residues.

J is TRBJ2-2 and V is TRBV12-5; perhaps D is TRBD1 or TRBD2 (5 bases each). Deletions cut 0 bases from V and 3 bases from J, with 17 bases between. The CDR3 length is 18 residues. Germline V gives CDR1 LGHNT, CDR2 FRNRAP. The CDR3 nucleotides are TGTGCTAGTGGTTTGGTACTTGGGGGAGACGAGGACACCGGGGAGCTGTTTTTT. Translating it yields CASGLVLGGDEDTGELFF.

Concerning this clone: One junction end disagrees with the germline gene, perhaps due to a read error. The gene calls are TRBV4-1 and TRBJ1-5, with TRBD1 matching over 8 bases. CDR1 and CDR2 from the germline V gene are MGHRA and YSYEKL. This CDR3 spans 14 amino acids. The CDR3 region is CASSQVYRDRRVYF. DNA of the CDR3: TGCGCCAGCAGCCAAGTATATCGGGACAGGCGGGTTTATTTT.

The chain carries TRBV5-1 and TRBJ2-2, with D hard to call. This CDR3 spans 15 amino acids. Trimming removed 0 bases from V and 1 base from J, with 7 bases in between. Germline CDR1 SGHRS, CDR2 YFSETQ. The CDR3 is CASSLAAVNTGELFF. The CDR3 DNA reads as TGCGCCAGCAGCTTGGCCGCGGTGAACACCGGGGAGCTGTTTTTT.

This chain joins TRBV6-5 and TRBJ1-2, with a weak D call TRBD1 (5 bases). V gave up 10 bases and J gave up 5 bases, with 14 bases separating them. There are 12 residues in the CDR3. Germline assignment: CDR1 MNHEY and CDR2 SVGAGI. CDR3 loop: CATRGGSYGYTF. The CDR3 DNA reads TGTGCCACGCGGGGGGGAAGTTATGGCTACACCTTC.

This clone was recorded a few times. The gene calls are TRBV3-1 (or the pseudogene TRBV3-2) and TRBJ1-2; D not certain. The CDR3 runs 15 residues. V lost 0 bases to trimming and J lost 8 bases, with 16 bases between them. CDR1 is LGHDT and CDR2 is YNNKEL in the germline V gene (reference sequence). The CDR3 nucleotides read TGTGCCAGCAGCCAAGAAGGTATAACCCTAGGAGGCTACACCTTC. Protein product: CASSQEGITLGGYTF.

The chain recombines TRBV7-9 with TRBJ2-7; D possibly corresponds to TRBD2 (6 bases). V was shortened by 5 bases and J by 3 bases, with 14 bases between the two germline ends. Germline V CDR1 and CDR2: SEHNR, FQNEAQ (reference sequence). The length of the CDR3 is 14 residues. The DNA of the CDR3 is TGTGCCAGCAGCCAAAGCGGGTCCCTCTACGAGCAGTACGTC. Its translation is CASSQSGSLYEQYV.

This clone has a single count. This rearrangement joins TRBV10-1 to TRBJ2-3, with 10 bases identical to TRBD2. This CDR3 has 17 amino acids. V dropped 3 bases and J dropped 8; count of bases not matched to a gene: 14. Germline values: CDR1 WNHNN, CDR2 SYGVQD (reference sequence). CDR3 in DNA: TGCGCCAGCAGTGACCCGGCTAGCGGGGGTCATCGCTTTACGCAGTATTTT. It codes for CASSDPASGGHRFTQYF.

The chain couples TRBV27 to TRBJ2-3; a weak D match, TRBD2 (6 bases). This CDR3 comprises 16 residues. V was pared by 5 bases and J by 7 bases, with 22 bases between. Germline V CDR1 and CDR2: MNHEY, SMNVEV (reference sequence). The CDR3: CASSPGGTGLLNTQYF. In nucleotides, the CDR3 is TGTGCCAGCAGTCCAGGAGGGACGGGCCTATTGAATACGCAGTATTTT.

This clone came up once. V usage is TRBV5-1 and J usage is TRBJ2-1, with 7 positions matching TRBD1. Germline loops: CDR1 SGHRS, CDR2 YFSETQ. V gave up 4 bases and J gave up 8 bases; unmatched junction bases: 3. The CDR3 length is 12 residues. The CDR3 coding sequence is TGCGCCAGCAGCGAGACAGGGCATGAGCAGTTCTTC. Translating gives CASSETGHEQFF.

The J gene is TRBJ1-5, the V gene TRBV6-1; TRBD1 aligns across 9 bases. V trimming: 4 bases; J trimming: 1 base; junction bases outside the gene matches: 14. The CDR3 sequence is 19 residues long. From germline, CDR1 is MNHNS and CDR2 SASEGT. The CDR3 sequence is CASSGIGQGSPWSNQPQHF. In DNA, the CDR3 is TGTGCCAGCAGTGGAATTGGACAGGGGTCCCCATGGAGCAATCAGCCCCAGCATTTT.

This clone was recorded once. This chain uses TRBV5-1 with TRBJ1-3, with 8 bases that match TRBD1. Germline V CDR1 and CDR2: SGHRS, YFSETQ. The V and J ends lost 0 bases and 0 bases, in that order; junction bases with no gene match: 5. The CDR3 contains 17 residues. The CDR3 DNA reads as TGCGCCAGCAGCTTGGAGGGCAGGGGGCTCTCTGGAAACACCATATATTTT. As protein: CASSLEGRGLSGNTIYF. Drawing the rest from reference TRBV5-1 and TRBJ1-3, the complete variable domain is KAGVTQTPRYLIKTRGQQVTLSCSPISGHRSVSWYQQTPGQGLQFLFEYFSETQRNKGNFPGRFSGRQFSNSRSEMNVSTLELGDSALYLCASSLEGRGLSGNTIYFGEGSWLTVV.

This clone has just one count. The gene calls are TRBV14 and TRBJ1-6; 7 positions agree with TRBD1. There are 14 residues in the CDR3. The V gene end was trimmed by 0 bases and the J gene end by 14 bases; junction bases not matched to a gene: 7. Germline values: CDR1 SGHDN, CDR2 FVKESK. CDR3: CASSQDSTGATLHF. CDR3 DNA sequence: TGTGCCAGCAGCCAAGATTCAACAGGGGCTACCCTCCACTTT.

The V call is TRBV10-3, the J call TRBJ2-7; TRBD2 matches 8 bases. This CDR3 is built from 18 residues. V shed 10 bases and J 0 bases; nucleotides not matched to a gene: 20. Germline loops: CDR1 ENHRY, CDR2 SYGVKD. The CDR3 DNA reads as TGTGCCACCTGGGACCAGGGAGGTAGCGGGGTTAGCTCCTACGAGCAGTACTTC. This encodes CATWDQGGSGVSSYEQYF.

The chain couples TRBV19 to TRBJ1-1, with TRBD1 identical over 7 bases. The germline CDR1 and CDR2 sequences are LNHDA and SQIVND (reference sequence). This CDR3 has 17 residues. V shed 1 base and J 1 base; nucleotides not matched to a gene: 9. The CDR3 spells CASSIGLLKGANTEAFF. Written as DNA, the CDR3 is TGTGCCAGTAGTATAGGACTCCTGAAGGGGGCGAACACTGAAGCTTTCTTT.

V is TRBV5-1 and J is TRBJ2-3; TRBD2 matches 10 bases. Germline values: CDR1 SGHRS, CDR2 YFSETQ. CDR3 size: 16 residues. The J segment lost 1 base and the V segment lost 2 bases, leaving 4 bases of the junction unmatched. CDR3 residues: CASSFNLAGGTDTQYF. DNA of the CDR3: TGCGCCAGCAGCTTTAACCTAGCGGGGGGCACAGATACGCAGTATTTT.

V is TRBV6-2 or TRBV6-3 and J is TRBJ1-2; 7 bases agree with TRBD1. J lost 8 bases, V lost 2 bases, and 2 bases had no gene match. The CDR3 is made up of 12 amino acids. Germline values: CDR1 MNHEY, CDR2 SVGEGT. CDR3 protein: CASSYLTGGYTF. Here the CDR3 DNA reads TGTGCCAGCAGTTACCTGACAGGGGGCTACACCTTC.

The CDR3: CASSSPVWAGDANTGELFF. Written as DNA, the CDR3 is TGTGCCAGCAGTTCCCCGGTTTGGGCGGGGGACGCGAACACCGGGGAGCTGTTTTTT. The V gene is TRBV27, the J gene TRBJ2-2; TRBD2 matches at 7 bases. J gave up 0 bases and V 4 bases, and 14 bases lay outside the gene matches. CDR3 length equals 19 residues. Germline CDR1 is MNHEY and CDR2 is SMNVEV (reference sequence).

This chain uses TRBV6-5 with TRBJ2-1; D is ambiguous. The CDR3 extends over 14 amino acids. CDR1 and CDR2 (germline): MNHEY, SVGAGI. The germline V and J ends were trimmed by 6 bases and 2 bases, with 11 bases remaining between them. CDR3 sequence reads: CASRHERAYNEQFF. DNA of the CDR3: TGTGCCAGCAGGCACGAGCGCGCCTACAATGAGCAGTTCTTC.

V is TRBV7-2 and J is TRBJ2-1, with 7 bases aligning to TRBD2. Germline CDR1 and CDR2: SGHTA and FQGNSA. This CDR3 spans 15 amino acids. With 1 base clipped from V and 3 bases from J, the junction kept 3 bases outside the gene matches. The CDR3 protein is CASSLGREYYNEQFF. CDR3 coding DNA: TGTGCCAGCAGCTTAGGGCGGGAGTACTACAATGAGCAGTTCTTC.

The CDR3 DNA is TGTGCCAGTACCCAGACAGGGTCCTTTGGGGAGCTGTTTTTT. Amino acids: CASTQTGSFGELFF. The J gene is TRBJ2-2, the V gene TRBV19; 7 bases match TRBD1. The CDR3 runs to 14 residues. J lost 8 bases, V lost 7 bases, and 10 bases had no gene match. Germline V CDR1 and CDR2: LNHDA, SQIVND (reference sequence).

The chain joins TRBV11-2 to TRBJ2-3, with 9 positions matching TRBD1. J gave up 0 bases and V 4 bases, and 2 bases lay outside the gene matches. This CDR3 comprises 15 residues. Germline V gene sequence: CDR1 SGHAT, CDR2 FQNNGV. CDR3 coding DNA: TGTGCCAGCAGCTCGACAGGGGGGAGCACAGATACGCAGTATTTT. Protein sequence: CASSSTGGSTDTQYF.

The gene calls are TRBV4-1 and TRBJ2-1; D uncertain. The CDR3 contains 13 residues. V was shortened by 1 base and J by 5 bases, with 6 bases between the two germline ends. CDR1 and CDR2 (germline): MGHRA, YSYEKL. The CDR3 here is CASSQVADNEQFF. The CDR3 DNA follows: TGCGCCAGCAGCCAAGTTGCAGACAATGAGCAGTTCTTC.

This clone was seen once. In DNA, the CDR3 is TGTGCCAGCAGTTTACTTGACAGGGGGCCGTATGATGGCTACACCTTC. It codes for CASSLLDRGPYDGYTF. The chain links TRBV28 to TRBJ1-2; 10 bases agree with TRBD1. The CDR3 is made up of 16 amino acids. CDR1 is MDHEN, CDR2 SYDVKM, per germline. The V gene end was trimmed by 2 bases and the J gene end by 6 bases; junction bases not matched to a gene: 9.

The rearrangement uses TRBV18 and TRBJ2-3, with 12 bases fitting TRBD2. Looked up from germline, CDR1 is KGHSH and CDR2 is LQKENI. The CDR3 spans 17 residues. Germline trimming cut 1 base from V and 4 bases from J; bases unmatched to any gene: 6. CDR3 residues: CASSPLITSGGSDTQYF. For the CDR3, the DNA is TGTGCCAGCTCACCACTGATTACTAGCGGGGGGTCAGATACGCAGTATTTT.

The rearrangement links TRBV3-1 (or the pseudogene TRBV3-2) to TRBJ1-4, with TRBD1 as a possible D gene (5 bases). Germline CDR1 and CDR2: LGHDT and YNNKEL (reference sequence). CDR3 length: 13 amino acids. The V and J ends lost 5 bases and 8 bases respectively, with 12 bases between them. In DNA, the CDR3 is TGTGCCAGCAGCTCGGGACTTAACGAAAAACTGTTTTTT. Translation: CASSSGLNEKLFF.